Following are 17 T cell receptor beta chains from one sample sequenced in a study of blood T cell repertoires in COVID-19. Method: immunoSEQ multiplex PCR; TCRdb's copy keeps in-frame clones and lacks some. The profile shows fewer than 65,000 clones, 70% to 85% of them singletons. Source material: peripheral blood. The receptors come from a man in his sixties with acute or convalescent COVID-19.

This chain connects TRBV9 to TRBJ1-2; 7 positions agree with TRBD1. CDR1 SGDLS and CDR2 YYNGEE come from the germline V gene. This CDR3 is built from 15 residues. The ends lost 3 bases at V and 1 base at J; junction bases unmatched: 6. CDR3 sequence: CASSASAGGNYGYTF. The CDR3 DNA follows: TGTGCCAGCAGCGCTTCAGCAGGGGGTAACTATGGCTACACCTTC. The complete variable domain, with remaining parts taken from reference TRBV9 and TRBJ1-2, reads DSGVTQTPKHLITATGQRVTLRCSPRSGDLSVYWYQQSLDQGLQFLIQYYNGEERAKGNILERFSAQQFPDLHSELNLSSLELGDSALYFCASSASAGGNYGYTFGSGTRLTVV.

This chain uses TRBV28 with TRBJ1-4; possible D gene TRBD1, 5 bases. The CDR3 is made up of 12 amino acids. Trimming cost V 11 bases and J 5 bases, with 12 bases left between them. Germline V gene sequence: CDR1 MDHEN, CDR2 SYDVKM. Here the CDR3 reads CAGGNPNEKLFF. In DNA form, the CDR3 reads TGTGCCGGGGGGAATCCGAATGAAAAACTGTTTTTT.

This clone was seen a single time. The rearrangement joins TRBV7-9 to TRBJ2-7; 10 bases align to TRBD1. CDR1 SEHNR and CDR2 FQNEAQ come from the germline V gene (reference sequence). J gave up 5 bases and V 5 bases, and 6 bases lay outside the gene matches. The CDR3 has 14 amino acids. The CDR3 loop reads CASSPPTGGDEQYF. The CDR3 coding sequence is TGTGCCAGCAGCCCTCCGACAGGGGGCGACGAGCAGTACTTC.

This clone has more than one count but fewer than ten. V and J are TRBV2 and TRBJ1-1; weak D call: TRBD1 (5 bases). Germline V gene lookup returns CDR1 SNHLY and CDR2 FYNNEI. V dropped 6 bases and J dropped 3 bases, with 11 bases sitting between them. CDR3 length: 13 residues. In DNA, the CDR3 is TGTGCCAGCAGCCCGGAACAGGACACTGAAGCTTTCTTT. It yields the protein CASSPEQDTEAFF.

This chain joins TRBV9 and TRBJ1-2, with D unclear. Germline CDR1 reads SGDLS; CDR2 reads YYNGEE. The CDR3 consists of 15 residues. V shed 0 bases and J shed 8 bases, with 17 bases lying between them. CDR3 sequence reads: CASSVEAGHLSGYTF. The DNA for the CDR3 is TGTGCCAGCAGCGTAGAGGCAGGCCACCTTTCCGGCTACACCTTC.

Worth noting for this clone: No DNA is shown, since the ends of the CDR3 on it are uncertain; the CDR3 is the one TCRdb lists. The V gene is TRBV21-1, the J gene TRBJ2-2; the D call of TRBD2 is as the table states it, not checked on the DNA. TRBV21-1 is shown as a pseudogene. The CDR3 region is 14 residues in length, termini included. The chain's CDR3 is CASSKVYPCGELFF.

This chain joins TRBV5-1 and TRBJ2-1; 8 nucleotides line up with TRBD2. CDR3 size: 16 residues. In germline, CDR1 is SGHRS, CDR2 YFSETQ. Germline trimming cut 2 bases from V and 0 bases from J; bases unmatched to any gene: 4. The DNA of the CDR3 is TGCGCCAGCAGCTTCGGGAGCGGGAGCTCCTACAATGAGCAGTTCTTC. This gives the protein CASSFGSGSSYNEQFF.

The chain recombines TRBV7-2 with TRBJ2-3, with 9 bases identical to TRBD2. The CDR3 runs 15 residues. Germline lookup yields CDR1 SGHTA and CDR2 FQGNSA. V lost 5 bases, J lost 2 bases, and 5 bases stayed unmatched. This CDR3 reads CASSKGLAYTDTQYF. CDR3 bases: TGTGCCAGCAGCAAGGGACTAGCTTACACAGATACGCAGTATTTT.

The chain couples TRBV7-9 to TRBJ2-1; TRBD2 matches 10 bases. Germline CDR1 is SEHNR and CDR2 is FQNEAQ (reference sequence). This CDR3 has 14 amino acids. V lost 8 bases to trimming and J lost 8 bases; unmatched junction nucleotides: 9. The CDR3 region has the DNA TGTGCCAGCGGCAAGCGGGGGGGCCGGGATGAGCAGTTCTTC. Translated, it gives CASGKRGGRDEQFF.

The chain uses TRBV7-2 and TRBJ2-7; 11 bases are shared with TRBD2. The germline CDR1 and CDR2 sequences are SGHTA and FQGNSA. The CDR3 extends over 15 amino acids. J lost 5 bases, V lost 1 base, and 4 bases had no gene match. The CDR3 DNA sequence: TGTGCCAGCAGCTTAGTACTAGCGGGGGACCACGAGCAGTACTTC. It yields the protein CASSLVLAGDHEQYF.

This clone was recorded once. The CDR3 reads CASSQDPQRNGYTF. CDR3 in DNA: TGCGCCAGCAGCCAAGACCCCCAGCGGAATGGCTACACCTTC. The chain joins TRBV4-1 to TRBJ1-2, with D uncertain. The CDR3 has 14 amino acids. CDR1 and CDR2 (germline): MGHRA, YSYEKL. Trimming cost V 0 bases and J 6 bases, with 11 bases left between them.

J is TRBJ2-3 and V is TRBV2; tentatively, D is TRBD2 (7 bases). V was clipped by 4 bases and J by 2 bases, with 13 bases between them. This CDR3 has 15 residues. Germline V gene lookup returns CDR1 SNHLY and CDR2 FYNNEI. DNA of the CDR3: TGTGCCAGCAGTGCCCAGGGGAGGGACACAGATACGCAGTATTTT. Amino acids: CASSAQGRDTDTQYF. Supplemented by reference TRBV2 and TRBJ2-3, the full variable domain reads EPEVTQTPSHQVTQMGQEVILRCVPISNHLYFYWYRQILGQKVEFLVSFYNNEISEKSEIFDDQFSVERPDGSNFTLKIRSTKLEDSAMYFCASSAQGRDTDTQYFGPGTRLTVL.

The rearrangement joins TRBV12-5 to TRBJ1-5; tentative D call: TRBD1 (6 bases). This CDR3 has 16 residues. Between the trimmed V and J ends, which lost 1 base and 4 bases, there was a span of 14 bases. Germline assignment: CDR1 LGHNT and CDR2 FRNRAP. CDR3 amino acids: CASGLAAGEGNQPQHF. CDR3 sequence (DNA): TGTGCTAGTGGTTTGGCAGCAGGGGAAGGGAATCAGCCCCAGCATTTT.

The chain has TRBV4-2 and TRBJ1-1, with 11 bases that match TRBD1. V lost 0 bases, J lost 10 bases, and 13 bases stayed unmatched. CDR1 LGHNA and CDR2 YNFKEQ come from the germline V gene. This CDR3 has 17 residues. CDR3 nucleotide sequence: TGTGCCAGCAGCCAAGACGGGACAGGGGGGCGCGGGCCGGTAGCTTTCTTT. Protein sequence: CASSQDGTGGRGPVAFF.

This clone has at least ten counts. J is TRBJ1-5 and V is TRBV9; D is uncertain. The CDR3 spans 13 residues. CDR1 is SGDLS and CDR2 is YYNGEE in the germline V gene. Trimming stripped 3 bases from V and 3 bases from J, with 7 bases between. The CDR3 region is CASSGTFNQPQHF. DNA for the CDR3: TGTGCCAGCAGCGGGACTTTCAATCAGCCCCAGCATTTT.

V is TRBV18 and J is TRBJ1-1; the D gene is possibly TRBD1 (5 bases). The CDR3 extends over 15 amino acids. V shed 3 bases and J shed 3 bases, with 14 bases lying between them. The germline CDR1 and CDR2 sequences are KGHSH and LQKENI. The CDR3 here is CASSPSGLGDTEAFF. The CDR3 coding sequence is TGTGCCAGCTCACCGAGCGGGTTAGGGGACACTGAAGCTTTCTTT.

The V gene is TRBV5-4, the J gene TRBJ2-7, with 8 bases matching TRBD1. In germline, CDR1 is SGHNT, CDR2 YYREEE (reference sequence). This CDR3 contains 15 residues. Trimming at V came to 3 bases and at J to 0 bases, leaving 5 bases not matched to a gene. CDR3 in DNA: TGTGCCAGCAGCTCGGCGGGACAGGTCTCCTACGAGCAGTACTTC. Translated, it gives CASSSAGQVSYEQYF.